The 17 T cell receptor beta chains listed next were all sequenced from one sample in a study of OX40 agonist ivuxolimab in advanced cancers. Profiling relied on immunoSEQ multiplex PCR, and the TCRdb table lists in-frame clones only, not all of them. The sample carries 55,000 to 80,000 clones, 86% recorded once. Sequenced material: CD4+ or CD8+ T cells sorted from blood, taken in a trial of the OX40 agonist ivuxolimab. These receptors were obtained from an adult with an advanced solid tumor such as melanoma, head and neck, liver or kidney cancer.

The gene calls are TRBV29-1 and TRBJ1-2; no reliable D call. The CDR3 has 13 residues. Germline V gives CDR1 SQVTM, CDR2 ANQGSEA. V lost 0 bases and J 0 bases, leaving 5 bases between the germline ends. The CDR3 sequence is CSVEESSNYGYTF. The CDR3, as DNA: TGCAGCGTTGAAGAATCCTCTAACTATGGCTACACCTTC.

The chain has TRBV5-4 and TRBJ2-7; 9 bases are a match to TRBD1. The CDR3 contains 15 residues. Per germline, CDR1 SGHNT and CDR2 YYREEE (reference sequence). V shed 5 bases, J shed 2 bases, and the junction held 8 bases outside the gene matches. As DNA, the CDR3 is TGTGCCAGCAGATTAACAGGGGGCAAGGCCTACGAGCAGTACTTC. This sequence encodes CASRLTGGKAYEQYF.

V usage is TRBV7-3 and J usage is TRBJ2-1; D may correspond to TRBD1 or TRBD2 (5 bases each). This CDR3 region has 15 residues. Germline lookup yields CDR1 SGHTA and CDR2 FQGTGA. V was pared by 3 bases and J by 2 bases, with 11 bases between. CDR3 sequence reads: CASSFWQGPYNEQFF. DNA of the CDR3: TGTGCCAGCAGCTTCTGGCAGGGACCCTACAATGAGCAGTTCTTC.

The J gene is TRBJ1-1, the V gene TRBV6-1; D gene unclear. V was pared by 2 bases and J by 3 bases, with 16 bases between. Germline V lookup: CDR1 MNHNS, CDR2 SASEGT. The CDR3 is made up of 16 amino acids. The CDR3 loop reads CASSERGGGSDTEAFF. In DNA, the CDR3 is TGTGCCAGCAGTGAACGCGGCGGTGGGTCGGACACTGAAGCTTTCTTT.

The CDR3 sequence is CASSWGDRGHGEKLFF. The CDR3 nucleotides are TGTGCCAGCAGTTGGGGGGACAGGGGGCATGGGGAAAAACTGTTTTTT. The V and J genes are TRBV6-6 and TRBJ1-4; 12 bases agree with TRBD1. The germline CDR1 and CDR2 sequences are MNHNY and SVGAGI (reference sequence). The junction had 8 bases not matched to a gene; V was cut back by 4 bases and J by 8 bases. This CDR3 is 16 amino acids long.

This chain uses TRBV28 with TRBJ2-7; D unresolved. Germline loops: CDR1 MDHEN, CDR2 SYDVKM. Trimming took 6 bases from V and 6 from J, leaving 15 bases between them. The CDR3 is 13 residues long. CDR3 DNA: TGTGCCAGCAGCCGTCCGCCGGCCCGCGAGCAGTACTTC. This codes for CASSRPPAREQYF.

The gene calls are TRBV30 and TRBJ1-5; possibly TRBD1 for D (5 bases). Trimming removed 4 bases from V and 5 bases from J, with 12 bases in between. The CDR3 length is 13 residues. Germline lookup yields CDR1 GTSNPN and CDR2 SVGIG (reference sequence). CDR3 sequence (DNA): TGTGCCTGGACCATGGGGGGGGATCAGCCCCAGCATTTT. Protein product: CAWTMGGDQPQHF.

The rearrangement uses TRBV2 and TRBJ2-1; 7 bases map to TRBD1. The junction had 6 bases not matched to a gene; V was cut back by 9 bases and J by 7 bases. CDR1 is SNHLY and CDR2 is FYNNEI in the germline V gene. The CDR3 has 12 amino acids. Written as DNA, the CDR3 is TGTGCCAGTAGGGGGCCAGGGAATGAGCAGTTCTTC. As protein: CASRGPGNEQFF.

The chain uses TRBV6-5 and TRBJ1-6; D gene uncertain. V shed 4 bases and J shed 0 bases, with 1 base lying between them. Per germline, CDR1 MNHEY and CDR2 SVGAGI. The CDR3 consists of 13 residues. This chain's CDR3 is CASSFSYNSPLHF. The CDR3 DNA reads TGTGCCAGCAGTTTCTCCTATAATTCACCCCTCCACTTT.

The genes are TRBV5-4 and TRBJ2-7; TRBD1 aligns across 9 bases. Per the germline V gene, CDR1 is SGHNT and CDR2 is YYREEE (reference sequence). The CDR3 spans 15 residues. Losses at the gene ends were 0 bases for V and 4 bases for J; bases not matched to a gene: 5. CDR3: CASSLVDRGIYEQYF. Written as DNA, the CDR3 is TGTGCCAGCAGCTTGGTGGACAGGGGTATATACGAGCAGTACTTC.

This clone showed up just once. The genes are TRBV6-6 and TRBJ1-2; TRBD1 agrees at 8 bases. From germline, CDR1 is MNHNY and CDR2 SVGAGI (reference sequence). The CDR3 loop spans 14 amino acids. Unmatched junction bases numbered 3, after V lost 2 bases and J lost 4 bases. CDR3 nucleotide sequence: TGTGCCAGCAGTTACGCAGGGGGCCCCTATGGCTACACCTTC. This translates into CASSYAGGPYGYTF.

V usage is TRBV6-5 and J usage is TRBJ1-2; D is uncertain. Trimming took 6 bases from V and 5 from J, leaving 13 bases between them. Germline V lookup: CDR1 MNHEY, CDR2 SVGAGI. The length of the CDR3 is 13 residues. CDR3 coding DNA: TGTGCCAGCAGGACCAGTAATTTTTATGGCTACACCTTC. Translating gives CASRTSNFYGYTF.

The J gene is TRBJ2-5, the V gene TRBV5-1, with 11 bases identical to TRBD1. The CDR3 totals 16 residues. Germline V gene data show CDR1 as SGHRS and CDR2 as YFSETQ. Trimming at V came to 4 bases and at J to 3 bases, leaving 8 bases not matched to a gene. The CDR3 is CASSPPGTGGEETQYF. In DNA form, the CDR3 reads TGCGCCAGCAGCCCCCCGGGGACAGGGGGTGAAGAGACCCAGTACTTC.

CDR3 nucleotides: TGTGCCAGCAGCTTAACGGGGGGGAACAATGAGCAGTTCTTC. This gives the protein CASSLTGGNNEQFF. The genes are TRBV7-9 and TRBJ2-1; 8 bases map to TRBD2. This CDR3 is 14 amino acids long. Germline values: CDR1 SEHNR, CDR2 FQNEAQ (reference sequence). V dropped 2 bases and J dropped 5; count of bases not matched to a gene: 2.

This chain links TRBV30 with TRBJ1-1; D gene uncertain. The CDR3 sequence is 12 residues long. V lost 3 bases and J 0 bases, leaving 5 bases between the germline ends. The germline gives CDR1 GTSNPN, CDR2 SVGIG (reference sequence). DNA for the CDR3: TGTGCCTGGAGCCAGGTGAACACTGAAGCTTTCTTT. This gives the protein CAWSQVNTEAFF.

The V call is TRBV5-1, the J call TRBJ1-2; 9 nucleotides match TRBD1. This CDR3 contains 13 residues. From germline, CDR1 is SGHRS and CDR2 YFSETQ. Germline trimming cut 4 bases from V and 8 bases from J; bases unmatched to any gene: 6. In DNA, the CDR3 is TGCGCCAGCAGCCCCGGGACAGGGAGGGGCTACACCTTC. This gives the protein CASSPGTGRGYTF.

The V and J genes are TRBV5-6 and TRBJ1-4; D is ambiguous. The germline CDR1 and CDR2 sequences are SGHDT and YYEEEE. The V end was cut by 1 base, the J end by 6 bases, with 10 bases between. This CDR3 has 14 residues. As DNA, the CDR3 is TGTGCCAGCAGCTTGTATCCGGGGTATGAAAAACTGTTTTTT. Encoded protein: CASSLYPGYEKLFF.